The TCR beta chain described here comes from a study of blood T cell repertoires in COVID-19. In the study overall: Sites in the United States, Italy and Spain provided acute and convalescent COVID-19 samples.

The data were produced by immunoSEQ multiplex PCR, yet TCRdb's version contains in-frame clones alone and is incomplete. This sample has some 180,000 clones, with about 88% found just once. The sequence was obtained from a woman in her 40s in a cohort exposed to, infected with or recovered from COVID-19 (not recorded which). Material for sequencing was PBMCs or T cells enriched from blood (not recorded which).

CDR3 nucleotides: TGTGCCAGCAGCTTGGACAGGGGACCCCTTAATGAAAAACTGTTTTTT. This encodes CASSLDRGPLNEKLFF. This chain connects TRBV5-5 to TRBJ1-4; 7 nucleotides align to TRBD1. From germline, CDR1 is SGHKS and CDR2 YYEKEE (reference sequence). CDR3 size: 16 residues. Trimming took 0 bases from V and 4 from J; bases not matched to a gene: 6.